Listed below are T cell receptor beta chains from one sample, sequenced in a study of blood T cell repertoires in COVID-19. The data were produced by immunoSEQ multiplex PCR, yet TCRdb's version contains in-frame clones alone and is incomplete. This table has roughly 67,000 clones, 93% appearing once. Material for sequencing was peripheral blood. These receptors came from a man aged 65 to 79 with active COVID-19. Each CDR3 is given with its conserved first and last residue. Each record gives: V gene, J gene, clone size, D gene, CDR3 DNA, CDR3 protein. The D gene is left open where the match is weak. Clone sizes are given selectively: once, few, many, or a class where the clone is expanded.

TRBV10-3	TRBJ2-1	.	TRBD1	TGTGCCATCGGGACAGGAGCTGTCAATGAGCAGTTCTTC	CAIGTGAVNEQFF
TRBV11-3	TRBJ2-5	.	TRBD2	TGTGCCAGCAGCTTTTGGGGACTAGCGGTACAAGAGACCCAGTACTTC	CASSFWGLAVQETQYF
TRBV4-2	TRBJ2-5	.	TRBD2	TGTGCCAGCAGCCAAGATAGCGGGGGGAATCGCCAAGAGACCCAGTACTTC	CASSQDSGGNRQETQYF
TRBV6-5	TRBJ1-2	.	TRBD1	TGTGCCAGCAGAGACAGGGCTACTAACTATGGCTACACCTTC	CASRDRATNYGYTF
TRBV6-4	TRBJ2-5	.	TRBD2	TGTGCCAGCACGGGTAAGGGGCTAGCGGGGGCAGAGACCCAGTACTTC	CASTGKGLAGAETQYF
TRBV19	TRBJ1-3	.	TRBD1	TGTGCCAGTTACGGGACAGGGACTGGAAACACCATATATTTT	CASYGTGTGNTIYF
TRBV6-1	TRBJ1-4	.	.	TGTGCCAGCAGTGATAATGGGGCCACGGGTGAAAAACTGTTTTTT	CASSDNGATGEKLFF
TRBV7-3	TRBJ2-7	once	.	TGTGCCAGCAGCTTACAGGGTTCCTCCTACGAGCAGTACTTC	CASSLQGSSYEQYF
TRBV2	TRBJ2-5	few	TRBD1	TGTGCCTCCCGGCCGGGACAGGGGCCCGAGACCCAGTACTTC	CASRPGQGPETQYF
TRBV15	TRBJ1-3	.	.	TGTGCCACCAGCAGAGATCGTGGGCAGGGAAACACCATATATTTT	CATSRDRGQGNTIYF
TRBV29-1	TRBJ1-3	.	.	TGCAGCGTTGGCCAGGCTAATGGAAACACCATATATTTT	CSVGQANGNTIYF
TRBV14	TRBJ2-1	.	.	TGTGCCAGCAGCCAAGATTGGGGGGGCAGCAATGAGCAGTTCTTC	CASSQDWGGSNEQFF
TRBV28	TRBJ1-4	.	.	TGTGCCAGCAGTTTAACAGGGCGGTCTGAAAAACTGTTTTTT	CASSLTGRSEKLFF
TRBV9	TRBJ1-5	.	TRBD1	TGTGCCAGCAGCGTAGGCCAGGGGGCGACACTCAATCAGCCCCAGCATTTT	CASSVGQGATLNQPQHF
TRBV10-3	TRBJ1-1	.	.	TGTGCCATCAGTCCCCAGGGCAGGACTGAAGCTTTCTTT	CAISPQGRTEAFF
TRBV19	TRBJ1-5	.	.	TGTGCCAGTAGTATAGGTTACTCCAGGGAAATAGGACAGCCTCAGCATTTT	CASSIGYSREIGQPQHF
TRBV7-6	TRBJ2-2	.	.	TGTGCCAGCAGGCCATTCGGGGGCCTAGCGGCGGGGACCGGGGAGCTGTTTTTT	CASRPFGGLAAGTGELFF
TRBV19	TRBJ2-5	.	.	TGTGCCAGTAGAAATACAGGACCCCAAGAGACCCAGTACTTC	CASRNTGPQETQYF
TRBV7-9	TRBJ2-1	.	.	TGTGCCAGCAGCTTACGGGGTAGCTCCTACAATGAGCAGTTCTTC	CASSLRGSSYNEQFF
TRBV7-9	TRBJ2-3	.	.	TGTGCCAGCAGCTTAGGGGGACTTGCAACCCGACTCACAGATACGCAGTATTTT	CASSLGGLATRLTDTQYF
TRBV6-6	TRBJ2-1	.	TRBD2	TGTGCCTGTGACCTTAGCGGGGGGTCCAATGAGCAGTTCTTC	CACDLSGGSNEQFF
TRBV18	TRBJ1-2	.	TRBD1	TGTGCCAGCTCACCATCCTCCGGGACAGACTATGGCTACACCTTC	CASSPSSGTDYGYTF
TRBV4-3	TRBJ1-2	.	.	TGCGCCAGCAGCCAAGCACCGATCGCGGGAGCTAACTATGGCTACACCTTC	CASSQAPIAGANYGYTF
TRBV5-1	TRBJ2-5	.	TRBD2	TGCGCCAGCAGCTTGGTGAGCGGGGGAGGGCAAGAGACCCAGTACTTC	CASSLVSGGGQETQYF
TRBV19	TRBJ1-2	.	TRBD1	TGTGCCAGTAGTATATGGGACAGGGCCCAGGCAGGCACTAACTATGGCTACACCTTC	CASSIWDRAQAGTNYGYTF
TRBV5-8	TRBJ1-2	.	.	TGTGCCAGCAGCTCCCCCTTCGGCTACACCTTC	CASSSPFGYTF
TRBV7-2	TRBJ1-5	.	.	TGTGCCAGCAGCTTAGGTCGAGATCAGCCCCAGCATTTT	CASSLGRDQPQHF
TRBV5-4	TRBJ2-2	.	.	TGTGCCAGCAGCGCCGGGTATACCGGGGAGCTGTTTTTT	CASSAGYTGELFF
TRBV7-8	TRBJ2-7	.	.	TGTGCCAGCAGCTTACCGGCAGGGTACGAGCAGTACTTC	CASSLPAGYEQYF
TRBV7-9	TRBJ1-2	.	.	TGTGCCAGCAGCCCAGGGAATTCATATGGCTACACCTTC	CASSPGNSYGYTF
TRBV5-5	TRBJ2-2	.	TRBD2	TGTGCCAGCAGCTTGCAATGGCGGGGGGGCGGCGGGGAGCTGTTTTTT	CASSLQWRGGGGELFF
TRBV5-4	TRBJ2-2	.	.	TGTGCCAGCAGCTTGCCGACAGGTCGGACCGGGGAGCTGTTTTTT	CASSLPTGRTGELFF
TRBV10-3	TRBJ1-2	.	.	TGTGCCATCAGTGGCGGGATCGAAAACTATGGCTACACCTTC	CAISGGIENYGYTF
TRBV11-2	TRBJ2-2	.	.	TGTGCCAGCAGGCCTAACAGGAGGGCCGGGGAGCTGTTTTTT	CASRPNRRAGELFF
TRBV7-2	TRBJ2-5	.	.	TGTGCCAGCAGCTTAAAGGTCGGGGGGCGCGAGACCCAGTACTTC	CASSLKVGGRETQYF
TRBV3-1/TRBV3-2	TRBJ2-5	once	TRBD1	TGTGCCAGCAGCGAACAGGGGTTCCAAGAGACCCAGTACTTC	CASSEQGFQETQYF
TRBV11-2	TRBJ2-1	.	.	TGTGCCAGCACCCATGGTGGTGGGCTTGAGCAGTTCTTC	CASTHGGGLEQFF
TRBV10-2	TRBJ2-2	.	.	TGCGCCAGCAGTGAGAATAGCGGCGCGAACACCGGGGAGCTGTTTTTT	CASSENSGANTGELFF
TRBV3-1/TRBV3-2	TRBJ1-2	.	.	TGTGCCAGCAGCCATTTAAATTGGCGGAAGGGGACACTTGACTATGGCTACACCTTC	CASSHLNWRKGTLDYGYTF
TRBV6-2/TRBV6-3	TRBJ2-3	.	.	TGTGCCAGCAGTTTGGGACACCGCACAGATACGCAGTATTTT	CASSLGHRTDTQYF
TRBV19	TRBJ1-6	.	TRBD1	TGTGCCAGTAGGCCGCACCGGGACAGTAGATCACCCCTCCACTTT	CASRPHRDSRSPLHF
TRBV7-3	TRBJ2-3	.	TRBD1	TGTGCCAGCAGCTTAACCCAGGGGGCAGGAGATACGCAGTATTTT	CASSLTQGAGDTQYF
TRBV5-1	TRBJ1-6	.	.	TGCGCCAGCAGCTACGGTGAAAATTCACCCCTCCACTTT	CASSYGENSPLHF
TRBV6-1	TRBJ1-1	.	.	TGTGCCAGCAGTGAGAGGGGACAGAACACTGAAGCTTTCTTT	CASSERGQNTEAFF
TRBV11-3	TRBJ2-1	.	.	TGTGCCAGCAACCCAAACGGGACACTAAGCCACCACAATGAGCAGTTCTTC	CASNPNGTLSHHNEQFF
TRBV7-9	TRBJ2-1	.	.	TGTGCCAGCAGCTTGGGGTCAGGGGTAAGCCAGCAGTTCTTC	CASSLGSGVSQQFF
TRBV7-9	TRBJ2-7	.	TRBD2	TGTGCCAGCAGCGAGCGGGACGGCCCCTACGAGCAGTACTTC	CASSERDGPYEQYF
TRBV6-5	TRBJ2-7	.	TRBD1	TGTGCCAGCAGTTACTCGAACCCTACAGGGGGGCAGTACTTC	CASSYSNPTGGQYF
TRBV5-4	TRBJ1-6	.	.	TGTGCCAGCAGCTTGGGTGGGTCAGGGCCCCAATCACCCCTCCACTTT	CASSLGGSGPQSPLHF
TRBV19	TRBJ2-4	once	TRBD2	TGTGCCAGTAGTATTGCGTCGCGGGGGGCCAAAAACATTCAGTACTTC	CASSIASRGAKNIQYF
TRBV21-1	TRBJ2-7	.	.	TGTGCCAGCAGCGCACTGGCGAGGCGAGGATTCTACGAGCAGTACTTC	CASSALARRGFYEQYF
TRBV28	TRBJ2-2	once	.	TGTGCCAGCAGTTTGACACAACACACCGGGGAGCTGTTTTTT	CASSLTQHTGELFF
TRBV5-6	TRBJ2-3	.	TRBD1	TGTGCCAGCAGCGCCTATCCGGGACAGGGCACAGATACGCAGTATTTT	CASSAYPGQGTDTQYF
TRBV18	TRBJ2-1	.	TRBD1	TGTGCCAGCTCACCACTGGGGACAGGGGACAATGAGCAGTTCTTC	CASSPLGTGDNEQFF
TRBV6-2/TRBV6-3	TRBJ1-2	.	.	TGTGCCAGCAGTTACGTCGTCAGCTATGGCTACACCTTC	CASSYVVSYGYTF